This record looks at one T cell receptor (beta chain) sequence and its context. Its antigen is undetermined. A read error may produce the germline difference seen at one junction end. This sample was included in a study of Graves' ophthalmopathy and Graves' hyperthyroidism. Findings and limits, study-wide: With about 86% sensitivity and roughly 80% specificity, a 13-signature model separated ophthalmopathy from stable hyperthyroidism.

RNA transcripts were the source from which TCR beta CDR3 regions were amplified. Investigators did first-round RT-PCR with HTBI primers, then second-round multiplex PCR. From the multiplex PCR reads, TCRdb called clonotypes with MiXCR, one entry per CDR3 protein. Among around 1,200,000 distinct CDR3 sequences listed, less than 45% were seen once. Germline V CDR1 and CDR2: MNHNS, SASEGT. CDR3 length: 10 amino acids. Among the hyperthyroidism patients, all were newly diagnosed, aged 18 to 65, with under 2 months' duration. Certain patients were not enrolled. These were patients with other autoimmune diseases, uncontrolled infections, pregnancy or lactation.

The chain recombines TRBV6-1 with TRBJ1-4; D ambiguous. Sequenced sample: peripheral blood or thyroid tissue (not recorded which). The clonotype comes from an adult man with Graves' hyperthyroidism. The CDR3 protein is CASSYPGGPF. In nucleotides, the CDR3 is TGTGCCAGCAGTTACCCGGGCGGACCCTTT.